The rows below give T cell receptor beta chains drawn from one sample of a study of OX40 agonist ivuxolimab in advanced cancers. Sequencing used immunoSEQ multiplex PCR; TCRdb keeps in-frame clones, though not all of them. The table lists roughly 35,000 clones, around 83% of them singletons, with 2% to 3% in the top ten. The sequenced sample was CD4+ or CD8+ T cells sorted from blood, obtained in a trial of the OX40 agonist ivuxolimab. The receptors derive from an adult with an advanced solid tumor such as melanoma, head and neck, liver or kidney cancer. Each CDR3 is given with its conserved first and last residue. A D gene is named only where the DNA matches it firmly.

TRBJ2-7 TRBV4-2 TRBD1 CASSQDTGAIYEQYF
TRBJ1-2 TRBV6-5 . CASSRDSNYGYTF
TRBJ1-5 TRBV19 . CASSTIPGLMNQPQHF
TRBJ2-3 TRBV19 TRBD2 CASRSGGGADTQYF
TRBJ1-5 TRBV6-1 . CASSDGGPQHF
TRBJ2-7 TRBV13 . CASSALTPPKSYEQYF
TRBJ2-5 TRBV19 TRBD2 CASSTSTSGGSGETQYF
TRBJ1-2 TRBV27 . CASSYRDFYGYTF
TRBJ2-2 TRBV11-2 TRBD2 CASSRYIGLASSTGELFF
TRBJ1-5 TRBV7-8 TRBD1 CASSSDRGGTYQPQHF
TRBJ2-7 TRBV27 TRBD2 CASSYQGLAGPREQYF
TRBJ1-4 TRBV4-2 . CASSQDGAQGRGEKLFF
TRBJ2-3 TRBV4-2 TRBD2 CASSQVNAGDSTDTQYF
TRBJ2-1 TRBV11-1 TRBD1 CASRRTGSENEQFF
TRBJ2-7 TRBV4-3 TRBD2 CASSQGVGGLARSYEQYF
TRBJ2-1 TRBV15 TRBD1 CATSRDRGSNEQFF
TRBJ2-7 TRBV9 TRBD2 CASSGGASGGLYEQYF
TRBJ1-1 TRBV10-3 . CASSSTNTNTEAFF
TRBJ2-1 TRBV7-7 TRBD2 CASSLTSGGNEQFF
TRBJ2-5 TRBV5-1 . CASSFIGASQTQYF
TRBJ2-7 TRBV7-3 TRBD2 CASSPTGGTGEQYF
TRBJ1-2 TRBV7-9 . CASNPGDYGYTF
TRBJ2-1 TRBV19 TRBD2 CASSASGGGYNEQFF
TRBJ2-7 TRBV6-5 TRBD2 CASRPPRGAYEQYF
TRBJ1-4 TRBV6-1 . CASRGFGGEKLFF
TRBJ1-5 TRBV7-3 . CASSFDLGAPQHF
TRBJ1-1 TRBV9 . CASSVSLNTEAFF
TRBJ1-6 TRBV12-5 TRBD1 CASGLTGNGSPLHF
TRBJ1-1 TRBV9 . CASSGGSAGVAFF
TRBJ1-1 TRBV18 . CASSELRDTEAFF
TRBJ2-1 TRBV18 TRBD2 CASSPASGGGHNEQFF
TRBJ2-7 TRBV4-1 . CASSQRGVGYEQYF
TRBJ1-1 TRBV4-2 . CASSQDLDPGTAFF
TRBJ2-5 TRBV19 . CASSIVPQETQYF
TRBJ2-2 TRBV4-1 TRBD2 CASSPRRRGGYGTGELFF
TRBJ1-2 TRBV5-5 . CASSPRRQTEYGYTF
TRBJ2-1 TRBV2 TRBD2 CASKKAGGGNEQFF
TRBJ2-7 TRBV7-8 TRBD1 CASSSRTGAREQYF
TRBJ2-7 TRBV7-9 . CASSLDLYEQYF
TRBJ2-3 TRBV18 . CASSPGEDTQYF
TRBJ1-2 TRBV29-1 TRBD1 CSVEDFLTGERYGYTF
TRBJ2-2 TRBV4-2 . CASSSQETSNTGELFF
TRBJ2-6 TRBV19 . CASSMQGTGANVLTF
TRBJ2-3 TRBV30 . CAWSRNYGDTQYF
TRBJ2-4 TRBV19 TRBD1 CASSIEGSGTGSVQYF
TRBJ1-6 TRBV5-5 . CASSPILGRNNSPLHF
TRBJ1-1 TRBV7-2 TRBD1 CASSPDFMGQGILNTEAFF
TRBJ2-7 TRBV7-6 TRBD2 CASSPSSGGTYEQYF
TRBJ2-5 TRBV6-1 TRBD2 CASSDELAGAGETQYF
TRBJ1-1 TRBV18 TRBD1 CASSPLRDSEAFF
TRBJ1-1 TRBV29-1 . CSVRGQTNTEAFF
TRBJ2-7 TRBV29-1 . CSGHDPDGPTYEQYF
TRBJ2-3 TRBV6-5 . CASSLIDTDTQYF
TRBJ1-1 TRBV9 TRBD1 CASSVADRGDTEAFF
TRBJ2-5 TRBV5-1 TRBD2 CASRSLAGRIQETQYF
TRBJ2-6 TRBV7-9 . CASSWRTTLSGANVLTF
TRBJ1-5 TRBV5-8 . CASSLGRGRGNQPQHF
TRBJ2-7 TRBV27 . CATRKGQALYEQYF